The 18 T cell receptor beta chains below come from one sample, sequenced in a study of cytomegalovirus exposure and HLA in healthy donors. PCR was performed using 60 Vbeta and 13 Jbeta primers. Generated by immunoSEQ multiplex PCR, the TCRdb table keeps only in-frame clones and is missing some. Recorded for this sample: roughly 120,000 clones. Sequenced: PBMCs. Receptor source: a man in his late teens or twenties in good health and CMV-seronegative.

The V gene is TRBV6-1, the J gene TRBJ2-2; D gene uncertain. Trimming cost V 4 bases and J 1 base, with 4 bases left between them. The CDR3 is made up of 13 amino acids. The germline V gene encodes CDR1 MNHNS and CDR2 SASEGT. The CDR3 nucleotides are TGTGCCAGCAGTGCAGGGAACACCGGGGAGCTGTTTTTT. It specifies CASSAGNTGELFF.

J is TRBJ2-1 and V is TRBV19, with 9 bases fitting TRBD1. This CDR3 has 21 amino acids. V shed 9 bases, J shed 1 base, and the junction held 25 bases outside the gene matches. Germline CDR1 is LNHDA and CDR2 is SQIVND (reference sequence). In nucleotides, the CDR3 is TGTGCCAGCGAACAAGCCTACCCGGGACAGGGTGGTATGTGGTCCTACAATGAGCAGTTCTTC. It is translated as CASEQAYPGQGGMWSYNEQFF.

The CDR3 loop reads CASSSHKGGLYGYTF. The DNA of the CDR3 is TGTGCCAGCAGTTCCCACAAAGGGGGCCTCTATGGCTACACCTTC. J is TRBJ1-2 and V is TRBV28; 7 nucleotides line up with TRBD1. The germline gives CDR1 MDHEN, CDR2 SYDVKM. After removal of 4 bases from V and 4 bases from J, the junction contained 9 bases not matched to a gene. The CDR3 sequence is 15 residues long.

The rearrangement uses TRBV7-8 and TRBJ1-1; a possible D gene is TRBD1 (5 bases). Germline V CDR1 and CDR2: SGHVS, FQNEAQ. The CDR3 runs 13 residues. The V end was cut by 3 bases, the J end by 11 bases, with 16 bases between. CDR3 in amino acids: CASSFGEGRSAFF. CDR3 sequence (DNA): TGTGCCAGCAGCTTCGGGGAGGGGAGGTCGGCTTTCTTT.

CDR3 in amino acids: CASSLGTSGITYEQYF. The DNA for the CDR3 is TGCGCCAGCAGCTTGGGGACTAGCGGGATAACCTACGAGCAGTACTTC. The chain is built from TRBV5-1 and TRBJ2-7, with 12 bases that match TRBD2. Germline CDR1 is SGHRS and CDR2 is YFSETQ. V lost 0 bases and J lost 2; bases outside the gene matches: 3. This CDR3 region has 16 residues.

This chain links TRBV5-1 with TRBJ1-3; 11 bases agree with TRBD1. CDR1 and CDR2 from the germline V gene are SGHRS and YFSETQ. CDR3 size: 14 residues. Germline trimming cut 5 bases from V and 8 bases from J; bases unmatched to any gene: 6. Written as DNA, the CDR3 is TGCGCCAGCAGATACGGGACAGGGGGAGACACCATATATTTT. This sequence encodes CASRYGTGGDTIYF. The variable domain in full, with the rest retrieved from reference TRBV5-1 and TRBJ1-3, is KAGVTQTPRYLIKTRGQQVTLSCSPISGHRSVSWYQQTPGQGLQFLFEYFSETQRNKGNFPGRFSGRQFSNSRSEMNVSTLELGDSALYLCASRYGTGGDTIYFGEGSWLTVV.

The chain employs TRBV4-1 and TRBJ1-2, with TRBD1 matching 8 bases. V trimming: 4 bases; J trimming: 0 bases; junction bases outside the gene matches: 19. This CDR3 region has 20 residues. CDR1 and CDR2 from the germline V gene are MGHRA and YSYEKL. DNA for the CDR3: TGCGCCAGCAGCCCGGGGGACAGGCTGATTAAGGAGGGGGCTAACTATGGCTACACCTTC. Its protein is CASSPGDRLIKEGANYGYTF.

This chain links TRBV6-5 with TRBJ2-7; D is ambiguous. This CDR3 is 14 amino acids long. Between the trimmed V and J ends, which lost 2 bases and 5 bases, there was a span of 13 bases. The germline V gene encodes CDR1 MNHEY and CDR2 SVGAGI. In nucleotides, the CDR3 is TGTGCCAGCAGTTACGTCCAACATCACCACGAGCAGTACTTC. This gives the protein CASSYVQHHHEQYF.

The rearrangement links TRBV25-1 to TRBJ2-2; TRBD1 aligns across 10 bases. The CDR3 totals 14 residues. The germline V gene has CDR1 MGHDK and CDR2 SYGVNS. The V gene end was trimmed by 6 bases and the J gene end by 5 bases; junction bases not matched to a gene: 3. CDR3 sequence (DNA): TGTGCCAGCAGCCGGACAGGGGGAACCGGGGAGCTGTTTTTT. This codes for CASSRTGGTGELFF.

The chain links TRBV7-9 to TRBJ2-1, with D tentatively TRBD2 (6 bases). Per the germline V gene, CDR1 is SEHNR and CDR2 is FQNEAQ (reference sequence). V was cut by 5 bases and J by 6 bases, with 11 bases left in between. The CDR3 is 13 amino acids. In DNA, the CDR3 is TGTGCCAGCAGCACCGGGACTGTCAATGAGCAGTTCTTC. Translated, it gives CASSTGTVNEQFF.

The CDR3 coding sequence is TGTGCCAGCAGTACTAGCGGGAAACTCAATGAGCAGTTCTTC. This encodes CASSTSGKLNEQFF. The J gene is TRBJ2-1, the V gene TRBV27, with TRBD2 matching 10 bases. The CDR3 contains 14 residues. Unmatched junction bases numbered 4, after V lost 5 bases and J lost 6 bases. Germline V gives CDR1 MNHEY, CDR2 SMNVEV (reference sequence).

The chain has TRBV6-1 and TRBJ1-3; D is unresolved. CDR3 length: 13 residues. Germline assignment: CDR1 MNHNS and CDR2 SASEGT. Trimming took 9 bases from V and 2 from J, leaving 11 bases between them. The CDR3 sequence: CASFRPAGNTIYF. The CDR3 coding sequence is TGTGCCAGTTTCCGTCCGGCTGGAAACACCATATATTTT.

The V gene is TRBV27, the J gene TRBJ2-1, with D perhaps TRBD2 (5 bases). The CDR3 loop spans 13 amino acids. From germline, CDR1 is MNHEY and CDR2 SMNVEV (reference sequence). V dropped 6 bases and J dropped 8 bases, with 14 bases sitting between them. CDR3 residues: CASSRGITDEQFF. CDR3 nucleotide sequence: TGTGCCAGCAGCCGAGGGATCACGGATGAGCAGTTCTTC.

The V gene is TRBV9, the J gene TRBJ2-1; 9 bases align to TRBD1. CDR1 is SGDLS, CDR2 YYNGEE, per germline. This CDR3 is built from 15 residues. V gave up 3 bases and J gave up 4 bases; unmatched junction bases: 5. CDR3: CASSAGQGPYNEQFF. The CDR3 coding sequence is TGTGCCAGCAGCGCAGGACAGGGGCCTTACAATGAGCAGTTCTTC.

A remark on this clone: The junction does not match germline at one end; this may be a read error. This sample includes further DNA sequences coding for the same CDR3. V is TRBV18 and J is TRBJ2-5; 10 nucleotides agree with TRBD2. The CDR3 has 15 residues. Germline V gene data show CDR1 as KGHSH and CDR2 as LQKENI. CDR3 amino acids: CASSPRASGRQTQYF. The CDR3 DNA reads as TGCGCCAGCTCACCACGGGCTAGCGGGAGACAGACCCAGTACTTC. Full variable domain (remainder filled in from reference TRBV18 and TRBJ2-5): NAGVMQNPRHLVRRRGQEARLRCSPMKGHSHVYWYRQLPEEGLKFMVYLQKENIIDESGMPKERFSAEFPKEGPSILRIQQVVRGDSAAYFCASSPRASGRQTQYFGPGTRLLVL.

The chain has TRBV6-4 and TRBJ1-1; the D is unclear. Trimming removed 8 bases from V and 1 base from J, with 11 bases in between. Germline values: CDR1 MRHNA, CDR2 SNTAGT. The CDR3 has 13 amino acids. CDR3 region: CASRPWQNTEAFF. The CDR3, as DNA: TGTGCCAGCCGTCCCTGGCAGAACACTGAAGCTTTCTTT.

This chain connects TRBV7-9 to TRBJ2-3, with D perhaps matching TRBD1 (6 bases). This CDR3 spans 16 amino acids. Germline loops: CDR1 SEHNR, CDR2 FQNEAQ (reference sequence). Trimming took 2 bases from V and 3 from J, leaving 15 bases between them. Here the CDR3 reads CASSLRQTGTTDTQYF. CDR3 nucleotide sequence: TGTGCCAGCAGCTTACGCCAGACAGGAACTACAGATACGCAGTATTTT.

About this clone: This CDR3 is also generated by other DNA sequences in the sample. The genes are TRBV5-1 and TRBJ2-3; 7 nucleotides agree with TRBD2. V gave up 1 base and J gave up 3 bases; unmatched junction bases: 5. Germline lookup yields CDR1 SGHRS and CDR2 YFSETQ. The CDR3 length is 15 residues. CDR3 nucleotide sequence: TGCGCCAGCAGCTTGCGGGGGGTCCGAACAGATACGCAGTATTTT. As protein: CASSLRGVRTDTQYF.